One sample yielded the 25 T cell receptor beta chains listed below, sequenced in a study of shared clonotypes between healthy human individuals. Measured with immunoSEQ multiplex PCR; TCRdb has only the in-frame clones, and not every one. The table shows around 750,000 clones, with about 74% occurring only once. The source material was memory CD4+ T cells sorted from blood. Subset specified: CD45RA-negative fraction. These receptors were obtained from a woman aged 30 to 39 in good health.

This clone was counted ten times or more. The chain links TRBV28 to TRBJ1-2, with 8 bases identical to TRBD1. Per the germline V gene, CDR1 is MDHEN and CDR2 is SYDVKM. This CDR3 is built from 13 residues. Unmatched junction bases numbered 6, after V lost 8 bases and J lost 4 bases. The CDR3: CASGDTGGYGYTF. In DNA, the CDR3 is TGTGCCAGCGGAGACACAGGGGGCTATGGCTACACCTTC.

This clone was counted a few times. V is TRBV5-1 and J is TRBJ1-1, with 10 bases identical to TRBD1. The ends lost 5 bases at V and 5 bases at J; junction bases unmatched: 12. The CDR3 totals 16 residues. Per the germline V gene, CDR1 is SGHRS and CDR2 is YFSETQ. The CDR3 here is CASREQLGTGVTEAFF. CDR3 bases: TGCGCCAGCAGAGAACAGTTAGGGACAGGGGTTACTGAAGCTTTCTTT.

This chain uses TRBV18 with TRBJ1-4; D ambiguous. The CDR3 length is 14 residues. Trimming left V 6 bases short and J 7 bases short, with 15 bases between. Germline V gene sequence: CDR1 KGHSH, CDR2 LQKENI. CDR3 protein: CASSPGWQSEKLFF. As DNA, the CDR3 is TGTGCCAGCTCCCCGGGGTGGCAGTCTGAAAAACTGTTTTTT.

The V gene is TRBV28, the J gene TRBJ2-2; tentative D call: TRBD1 (5 bases). Trimming took off 3 bases at V and 6 bases at J, with 20 bases between the two ends. There are 17 residues in the CDR3. Germline-derived CDR1 and CDR2 are MDHEN and SYDVKM. CDR3 bases: TGTGCCAGCAGTTTTGTGGGGCGGAATGTGGGGCCCGGGGAGCTGTTTTTT. Residues: CASSFVGRNVGPGELFF.

This rearrangement joins TRBV27 to TRBJ2-1; D possibly corresponds to TRBD1 (6 bases). From germline, CDR1 is MNHEY and CDR2 SMNVEV (reference sequence). Trimming took off 6 bases at V and 4 bases at J, with 19 bases between the two ends. The CDR3 runs 16 residues. DNA of the CDR3: TGTGCCAGCAGCCCGGGTACAGGGCTCAGTTACAATGAGCAGTTCTTC. Translation gives CASSPGTGLSYNEQFF.

The gene calls are TRBV30 and TRBJ2-3; 9 positions match TRBD1. Germline V gene lookup returns CDR1 GTSNPN and CDR2 SVGIG (reference sequence). After removal of 2 bases from V and 3 bases from J, the junction contained 3 bases not matched to a gene. The CDR3 has 14 amino acids. The CDR3 nucleotides read TGTGCCTGGAGTATACAGGGGGCAACAGATACGCAGTATTTT. Its translation: CAWSIQGATDTQYF.

This chain links TRBV25-1 with TRBJ2-3; 9 bases align to TRBD1. Germline trimming cut 6 bases from V and 2 bases from J; bases unmatched to any gene: 12. The CDR3 loop spans 17 amino acids. Per germline, CDR1 MGHDK and CDR2 SYGVNS. CDR3 coding DNA: TGTGCCAGCAGCGACATCGGACAGGGGCCGTCCACAGATACGCAGTATTTT. Translation: CASSDIGQGPSTDTQYF.

The J gene is TRBJ1-4, the V gene TRBV28, with a weak D call TRBD1 (5 bases). Trimming cost V 6 bases and J 4 bases, with 6 bases left between them. Germline V gene lookup returns CDR1 MDHEN and CDR2 SYDVKM. CDR3 length: 12 residues. CDR3 sequence: CASRRGNEKLFF. The CDR3 bases are TGTGCCAGCAGAAGGGGTAATGAAAAACTGTTTTTT.

J is TRBJ2-6 and V is TRBV30, with D unresolved. Germline CDR1 and CDR2: GTSNPN and SVGIG (reference sequence). The CDR3 runs 14 residues. V was clipped by 3 bases and J by 0 bases, with 6 bases between them. CDR3 nucleotide sequence: TGTGCCTGGAGGGGCTTCTCTGGGGCCAACGTCCTGACTTTC. This sequence encodes CAWRGFSGANVLTF.

The chain carries TRBV6-5 and TRBJ1-5, with 8 bases matching TRBD1. Trimming cost V 4 bases and J 2 bases; bases outside gene matches: 4. CDR1 is MNHEY and CDR2 is SVGAGI in the germline V gene. This CDR3 is 15 amino acids long. CDR3 in amino acids: CASSSQGAGNQPQHF. Here the CDR3 DNA reads TGTGCCAGCAGTTCCCAGGGGGCTGGCAATCAGCCCCAGCATTTT.

The V and J genes are TRBV7-2 and TRBJ1-5; D not resolved. The germline V and J ends were trimmed by 0 bases and 7 bases, with 4 bases remaining between them. This CDR3 region has 12 residues. Germline-derived CDR1 and CDR2 are SGHTA and FQGNSA. This CDR3 is CASSLAYQPQHF. The DNA for the CDR3 is TGTGCCAGCAGCTTAGCCTACCAGCCCCAGCATTTT. Complete variable domain (other parts from reference TRBV7-2 and TRBJ1-5): GAGVSQSPSNKVTEKGKDVELRCDPISGHTALYWYRQSLGQGLEFLIYFQGNSAPDKSGLPSDRFSAERTGGSVSTLTIQRTQQEDSAVYLCASSLAYQPQHFGDGTRLSIL.

This chain uses TRBV6-5 with TRBJ2-1, with TRBD2 matching 7 bases. This CDR3 region has 14 residues. With 2 bases clipped from V and 5 bases from J, the junction kept 3 bases outside the gene matches. Germline CDR1 and CDR2: MNHEY and SVGAGI. CDR3: CASSYQLADNEQFF. The CDR3 nucleotides are TGTGCCAGCAGTTACCAGCTAGCGGACAATGAGCAGTTCTTC.

J is TRBJ1-4 and V is TRBV28, with no clear D. Germline CDR1 reads MDHEN; CDR2 reads SYDVKM. This CDR3 is built from 16 residues. V lost 1 base, J lost 3 bases, and 12 bases lay in between. CDR3 amino acids: CASSLFQGPANEKLFF. CDR3 nucleotides: TGTGCCAGCAGTTTATTTCAAGGCCCGGCTAATGAAAAACTGTTTTTT.

The chain is built from TRBV19 and TRBJ2-7; a weak D match, TRBD2 (6 bases). This CDR3 comprises 15 residues. Trimming removed 3 bases at V and 4 bases at J, with 16 bases between. Germline V lookup: CDR1 LNHDA, CDR2 SQIVND (reference sequence). This CDR3 reads CASSISAGRPYEQYF. CDR3 coding DNA: TGTGCCAGTAGTATTTCGGCGGGACGTCCGTACGAGCAGTACTTC. The variable domain in full, completed from reference TRBV19 and TRBJ2-7, reads DGGITQSPKYLFRKEGQNVTLSCEQNLNHDAMYWYRQDPGQGLRLIYYSQIVNDFQKGDIAEGYSVSREKKESFPLTVTSAQKNPTAFYLCASSISAGRPYEQYFGPGTRLTVT.

The genes are TRBV4-1 and TRBJ2-7, with 7 bases fitting TRBD1. Germline CDR1 MGHRA, CDR2 YSYEKL. The junction had 12 bases not matched to a gene; V was cut back by 4 bases and J by 6 bases. The CDR3 is 15 amino acids. CDR3 sequence (DNA): TGCGCCAGCAGCCCGAGGGTTTTAGGGGGCCTCGAGCAGTACTTC. Protein product: CASSPRVLGGLEQYF.

This clone was detected once. This chain uses TRBV2 with TRBJ1-1; tentatively, D is TRBD1 (6 bases). The length of the CDR3 is 15 residues. The ends were cut back, 0 bases at V and 6 bases at J, with 14 bases in the middle. Per germline, CDR1 SNHLY and CDR2 FYNNEI. The CDR3 here is CASSEAGQWAAEAFF. The CDR3 DNA follows: TGTGCCAGCAGTGAAGCTGGACAGTGGGCGGCTGAAGCTTTCTTT.

This chain connects TRBV19 to TRBJ2-1; no firm D call. Trimming removed 4 bases from V and 6 bases from J, with 4 bases in between. The CDR3 has 11 residues. Germline V gene data show CDR1 as LNHDA and CDR2 as SQIVND (reference sequence). The CDR3 coding sequence is TGTGCCAGTAGTACCCTCAATGAGCAGTTCTTC. This translates into CASSTLNEQFF.

This clone has only a few counts. V is TRBV25-1 and J is TRBJ1-1; 7 bases map to TRBD1. The CDR3 covers 14 residues. V shed 5 bases, J shed 3 bases, and the junction held 6 bases outside the gene matches. CDR1 is MGHDK, CDR2 SYGVNS, per germline. CDR3: CASSRNRGDTEAFF. The CDR3 region has the DNA TGTGCCAGCAGTCGAAACAGGGGCGACACTGAAGCTTTCTTT. Full variable domain (outside the CDR3, taken from reference TRBV25-1 and TRBJ1-1): EADIYQTPRYLVIGTGKKITLECSQTMGHDKMYWYQQDPGMELHLIHYSYGVNSTEKGDLSSESTVSRIRTEHFPLTLESARPSHTSQYLCASSRNRGDTEAFFGQGTRLTVV.

The J gene is TRBJ2-3, the V gene TRBV27; possible D gene TRBD1, 7 bases. The CDR3 consists of 13 residues. V shed 5 bases and J shed 8 bases, with 14 bases lying between them. Germline CDR1 MNHEY, CDR2 SMNVEV (reference sequence). CDR3 DNA: TGTGCCAGCAGTAGGGGGCGCGGGGCTACGCAGTATTTT. Its protein is CASSRGRGATQYF.

About this clone itself: The same CDR3 arises from other DNA sequences in this sample as well. The chain is built from TRBV6-5 and TRBJ1-1, with 8 bases matching TRBD1. This CDR3 region has 15 residues. Germline V CDR1 and CDR2: MNHEY, SVGAGI. With V trimmed by 8 bases and J by 0 bases, 8 bases remained unmatched. For the CDR3, the DNA is TGTGCCAGCGGGGAGACAGGGGCTTTGAACACTGAAGCTTTCTTT. It translates to CASGETGALNTEAFF.

The J gene is TRBJ2-5, the V gene TRBV11-3, with D hard to call. This CDR3 has 12 amino acids. The V end lost 6 bases, the J end lost 5 bases, and 10 bases lay between the germline ends. Germline loops: CDR1 SGHNT, CDR2 YENEEA. CDR3 bases: TGTGCCAGCAGTCAGCGAGCTGAGACCCAGTACTTC. It codes for CASSQRAETQYF.

The chain is built from TRBV7-2 and TRBJ2-7, with D unresolved. The CDR3 is made up of 12 amino acids. The V gene's germline CDR1 is SGHTA and CDR2 FQGNSA. V was clipped by 6 bases and J by 4 bases, with 10 bases between them. In DNA form, the CDR3 reads TGTGCCAGCAGGGGCGGTGCGTACGAGCAGTACTTC. Translation: CASRGGAYEQYF.

This clone was recorded only once. The chain uses TRBV2 and TRBJ2-3, with 13 bases aligning to TRBD2. V lost 6 bases to trimming and J lost 5 bases; unmatched junction nucleotides: 8. This CDR3 contains 16 residues. From germline, CDR1 is SNHLY and CDR2 FYNNEI. CDR3: CASSPGLAGEGDTQYF. The CDR3 coding sequence is TGTGCCAGCAGCCCAGGACTAGCGGGAGAAGGAGATACGCAGTATTTT.

V gene TRBV6-1 combines with J gene TRBJ2-3; 11 positions match TRBD2. The length of the CDR3 is 14 residues. Germline V gene lookup returns CDR1 MNHNS and CDR2 SASEGT. The V gene end was trimmed by 6 bases and the J gene end by 7 bases; junction bases not matched to a gene: 6. The CDR3 DNA reads as TGTGCCAGCAGGGCCGGGACTAGCGGTCATACGCAGTATTTT. Encoded protein: CASRAGTSGHTQYF.

The rearrangement links TRBV19 to TRBJ1-4; 9 nucleotides agree with TRBD1. The V gene's germline CDR1 is LNHDA and CDR2 SQIVND (reference sequence). The CDR3 consists of 13 residues. J gave up 5 bases and V 8 bases, and 3 bases lay outside the gene matches. DNA for the CDR3: TGTGCCAGTCGGGACAGGGAAAATGAAAAACTGTTTTTT. Translated, it gives CASRDRENEKLFF.